Sequencing of this T cell receptor (beta chain) was carried out in a study of T cell changes during pregnancy in multiple sclerosis (dated by TCRdb to the late 2010s). Study-level background: In women with multiple sclerosis, the researchers looked at how the T cell repertoire shifted as pregnancy progressed.

A note on this clone: There is no known antigen for this receptor. No much larger clone is present one base from it, and per-base qualities are unavailable.

Receptors were amplified or captured by the immunoSEQ multiplex PCR assay. Imported from immuneACCESS, the table was reduced by TCRdb to in-frame sequences with V and J called. These copies leave out some clones; in studies compared against another copy, an unresolved V gene accounts for under half, and the cause of the remainder is not known. This sample is represented by more than 30,000 clones; 90% of them were singletons. In total, the top ten clones hold about 0.58% of the sample. Based on the germline V gene (reference sequence), the CDR1 and CDR2 sequences are LNHDA and SQIVND. Compared with germline, V lacks 9 bases and J lacks 0 bases; bases without a gene match: 12. Inclusive of the bounding cysteine and phenylalanine, the CDR3 is 16 residues long. The retained sequence is limited to the CDR3, 48 bases, with the frame set at the first base.

The sample was CD4+ T cells from peripheral blood mononuclear cells, taken in the third trimester of pregnancy. The chain is assembled from TRBV19 and TRBJ1-2; 8 middle bases align to TRBD1. The TCR sequence derives from a female donor in good health, enrolled as a control in a pregnancy study. In nucleotides, the sequence is TGTGCCAGCACGGCCGAGGGACAGGTCCCTAACTATGGCTACACCTTC. Its product reads: CASTAEGQVPNYGYTF. The full variable domain, with segments outside the CDR3 supplied by the reference TRBV19 and TRBJ1-2 proteins, appears as DGGITQSPKYLFRKEGQNVTLSCEQNLNHDAMYWYRQDPGQGLRLIYYSQIVNDFQKGDIAEGYSVSREKKESFPLTVTSAQKNPTAFYLCASTAEGQVPNYGYTFGSGTRLTVV.